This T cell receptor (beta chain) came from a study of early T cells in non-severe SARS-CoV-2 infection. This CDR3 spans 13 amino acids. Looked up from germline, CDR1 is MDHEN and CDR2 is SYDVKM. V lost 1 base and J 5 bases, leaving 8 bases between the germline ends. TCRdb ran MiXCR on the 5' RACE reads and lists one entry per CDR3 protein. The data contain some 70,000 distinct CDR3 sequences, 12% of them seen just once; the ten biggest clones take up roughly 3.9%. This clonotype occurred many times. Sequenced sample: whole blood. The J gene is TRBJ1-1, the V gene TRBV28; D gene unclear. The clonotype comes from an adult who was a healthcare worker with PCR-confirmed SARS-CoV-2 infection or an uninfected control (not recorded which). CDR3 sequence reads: CASSLYGRTEAFF. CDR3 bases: TGTGCCAGCAGTTTATATGGGAGGACTGAAGCTTTCTTT.